This entry features one T cell receptor beta chain sequence. The target antigen is unknown. Trimming at V came to 5 bases and at J to 0 bases, leaving 12 bases not matched to a gene. This CDR3 has 17 residues. Germline CDR1 and CDR2: SEHNR and FQNEAQ (reference sequence). The record originates from a study of shared clonotypes between healthy human individuals. Study outcomes and limitations: What limited the represented genetic and exposure-history diversity was the small number of donors. Naive CD4 clonotypes overlapped across a handful of donors at roughly 5%.

Selected positively for CCR7 and CD45RO-negative, naive CD8 cells excluded terminally differentiated effector memory CD45RA+ cells. The assay was carried out at the deep level. Using immunoSEQ multiplex PCR, the repertoire was profiled, and TCRdb retains in-frame clones only, with some absent. The sample lists approximately 2,000,000 clones; 85% to 95% were seen once. The clonotype was recovered from a man aged 18 to 30 in good health. Some clones in this sample may be carry-over from other donors' samples. Input material: naive CD8+ T cells from PBMCs. V and J are TRBV7-9 and TRBJ1-1, with 7 bases matching TRBD1. This CDR3 reads CASSQNPGQSLNTEAFF. CDR3 in DNA: TGTGCCAGCAGCCAGAATCCGGGACAGTCTTTGAACACTGAAGCTTTCTTT.